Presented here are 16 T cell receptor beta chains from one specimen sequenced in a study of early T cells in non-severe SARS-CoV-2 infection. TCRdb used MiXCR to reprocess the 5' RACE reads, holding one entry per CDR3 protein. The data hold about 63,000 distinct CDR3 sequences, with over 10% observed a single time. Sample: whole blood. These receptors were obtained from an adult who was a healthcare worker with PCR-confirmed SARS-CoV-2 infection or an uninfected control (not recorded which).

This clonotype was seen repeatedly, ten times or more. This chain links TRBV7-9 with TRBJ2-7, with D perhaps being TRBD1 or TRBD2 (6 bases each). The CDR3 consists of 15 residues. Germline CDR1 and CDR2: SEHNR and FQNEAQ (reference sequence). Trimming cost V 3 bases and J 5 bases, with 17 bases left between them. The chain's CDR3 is CASSLGSRGPDEQYF. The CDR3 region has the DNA TGTGCCAGCAGCTTGGGTTCTCGGGGGCCCGACGAGCAGTACTTC.

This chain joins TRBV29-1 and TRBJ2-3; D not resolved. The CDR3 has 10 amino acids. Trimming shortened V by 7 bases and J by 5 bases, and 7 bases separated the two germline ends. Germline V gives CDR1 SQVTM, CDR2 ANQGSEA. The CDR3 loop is CSALQDTQYF. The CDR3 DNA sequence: TGCAGCGCCCTACAAGATACGCAGTATTTT.

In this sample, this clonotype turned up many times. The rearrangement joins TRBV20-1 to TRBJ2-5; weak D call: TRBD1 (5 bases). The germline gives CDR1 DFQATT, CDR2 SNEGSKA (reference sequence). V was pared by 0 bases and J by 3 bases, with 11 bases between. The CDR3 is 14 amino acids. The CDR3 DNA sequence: TGCAGTGCTAGAGATTCGGCAGGGAAAGAGACCCAGTACTTC. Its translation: CSARDSAGKETQYF.

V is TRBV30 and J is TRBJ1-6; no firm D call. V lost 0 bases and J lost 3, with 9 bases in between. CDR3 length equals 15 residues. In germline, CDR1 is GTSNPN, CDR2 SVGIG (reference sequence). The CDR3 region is CAWSVLGIYNSPLHF. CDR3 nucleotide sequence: TGTGCCTGGAGTGTACTGGGAATCTATAATTCACCCCTCCACTTT.

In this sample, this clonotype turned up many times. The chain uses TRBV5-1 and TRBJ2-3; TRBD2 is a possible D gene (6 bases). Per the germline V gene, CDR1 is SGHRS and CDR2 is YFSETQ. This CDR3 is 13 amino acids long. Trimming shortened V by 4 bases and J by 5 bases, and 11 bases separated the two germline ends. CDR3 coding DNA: TGCGCCAGCAGCACGACTAGTCAAGATACGCAGTATTTT. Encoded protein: CASSTTSQDTQYF.

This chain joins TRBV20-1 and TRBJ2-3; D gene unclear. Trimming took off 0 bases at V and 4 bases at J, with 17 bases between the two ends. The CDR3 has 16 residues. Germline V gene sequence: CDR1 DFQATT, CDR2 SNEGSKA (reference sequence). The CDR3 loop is CSARDLWAPNPDTQYF. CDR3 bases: TGCAGTGCTAGAGATCTGTGGGCCCCTAACCCAGATACGCAGTATTTT.

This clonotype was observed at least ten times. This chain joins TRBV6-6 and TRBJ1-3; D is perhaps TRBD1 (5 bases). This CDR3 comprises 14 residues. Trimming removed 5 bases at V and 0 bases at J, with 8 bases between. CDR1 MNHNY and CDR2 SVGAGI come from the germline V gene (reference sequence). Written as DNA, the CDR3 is TGTGCCAGCAGTATAGGACACTCTGGAAACACCATATATTTT. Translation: CASSIGHSGNTIYF.

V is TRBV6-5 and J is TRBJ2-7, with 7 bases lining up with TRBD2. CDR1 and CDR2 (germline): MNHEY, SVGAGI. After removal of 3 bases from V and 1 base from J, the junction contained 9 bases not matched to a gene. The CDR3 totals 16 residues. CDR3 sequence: CASSYTSGRVSYEQYF. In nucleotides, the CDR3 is TGTGCCAGCAGTTATACATCAGGGAGGGTGTCCTACGAGCAGTACTTC.

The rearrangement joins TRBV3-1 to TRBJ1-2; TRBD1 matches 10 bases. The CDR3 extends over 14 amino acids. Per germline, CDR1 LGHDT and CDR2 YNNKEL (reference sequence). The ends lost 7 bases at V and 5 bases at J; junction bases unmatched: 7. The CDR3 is CASTRQGAMYGYTF. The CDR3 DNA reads TGTGCCAGCACCCGACAGGGGGCAATGTATGGCTACACCTTC.

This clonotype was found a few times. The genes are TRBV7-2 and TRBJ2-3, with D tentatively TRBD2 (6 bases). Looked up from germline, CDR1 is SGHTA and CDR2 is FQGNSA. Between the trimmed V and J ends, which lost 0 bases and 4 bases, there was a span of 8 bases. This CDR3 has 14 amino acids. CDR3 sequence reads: CASSLARDSDTQYF. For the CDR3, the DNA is TGTGCCAGCAGCTTAGCCCGGGACTCAGATACGCAGTATTTT. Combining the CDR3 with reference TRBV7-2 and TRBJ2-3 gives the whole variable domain GAGVSQSPSNKVTEKGKDVELRCDPISGHTALYWYRQSLGQGLEFLIYFQGNSAPDKSGLPSDRFSAERTGGSVSTLTIQRTQQEDSAVYLCASSLARDSDTQYFGPGTRLTVL.

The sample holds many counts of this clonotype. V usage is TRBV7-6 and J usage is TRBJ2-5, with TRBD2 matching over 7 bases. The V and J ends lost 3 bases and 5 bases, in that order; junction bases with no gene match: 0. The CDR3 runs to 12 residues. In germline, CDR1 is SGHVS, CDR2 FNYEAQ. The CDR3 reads CASSFGGETQYF. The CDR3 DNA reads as TGTGCCAGCAGCTTCGGGGGGGAGACCCAGTACTTC.

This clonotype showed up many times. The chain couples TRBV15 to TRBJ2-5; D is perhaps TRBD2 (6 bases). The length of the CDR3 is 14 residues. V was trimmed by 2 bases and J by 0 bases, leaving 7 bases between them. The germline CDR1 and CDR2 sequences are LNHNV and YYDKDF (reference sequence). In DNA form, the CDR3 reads TGTGCCACCAGCAGATTAGCGGACCAAGAGACCCAGTACTTC. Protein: CATSRLADQETQYF. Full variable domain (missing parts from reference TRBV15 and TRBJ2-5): DAMVIQNPRYQVTQFGKPVTLSCSQTLNHNVMYWYQQKSSQAPKLLFHYYDKDFNNEADTPDNFQSRRPNTSFCFLDIRSPGLGDTAMYLCATSRLADQETQYFGPGTRLLVL.

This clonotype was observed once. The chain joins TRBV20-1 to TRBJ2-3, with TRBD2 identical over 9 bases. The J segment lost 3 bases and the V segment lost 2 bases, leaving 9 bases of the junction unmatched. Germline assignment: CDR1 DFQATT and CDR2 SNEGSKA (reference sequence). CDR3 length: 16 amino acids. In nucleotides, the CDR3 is TGCAGTGCTAGAACCTCAAGCGCGGGGGGGACAGATACGCAGTATTTT. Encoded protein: CSARTSSAGGTDTQYF.

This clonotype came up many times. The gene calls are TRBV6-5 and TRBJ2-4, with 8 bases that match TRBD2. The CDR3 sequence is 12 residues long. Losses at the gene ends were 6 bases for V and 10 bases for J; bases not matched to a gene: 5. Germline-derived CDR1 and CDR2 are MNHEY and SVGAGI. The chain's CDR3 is CASSGSGVIQYF. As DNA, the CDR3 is TGTGCCAGCAGCGGTAGCGGGGTAATTCAGTACTTC.

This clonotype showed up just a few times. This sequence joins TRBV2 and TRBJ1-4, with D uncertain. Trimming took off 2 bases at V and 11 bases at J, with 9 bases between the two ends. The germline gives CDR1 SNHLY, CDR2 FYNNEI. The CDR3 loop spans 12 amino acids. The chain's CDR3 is CASSETTIKLFF. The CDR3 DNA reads TGTGCCAGCAGTGAAACGACAATCAAACTGTTTTTT.

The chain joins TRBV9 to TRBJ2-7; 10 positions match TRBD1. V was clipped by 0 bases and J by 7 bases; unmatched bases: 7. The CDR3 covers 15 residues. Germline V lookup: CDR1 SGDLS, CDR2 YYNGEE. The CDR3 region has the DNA TGTGCCAGCAGCGTAGCGGGACAGGGGCCCTCGGAGCAGTACTTC. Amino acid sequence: CASSVAGQGPSEQYF.